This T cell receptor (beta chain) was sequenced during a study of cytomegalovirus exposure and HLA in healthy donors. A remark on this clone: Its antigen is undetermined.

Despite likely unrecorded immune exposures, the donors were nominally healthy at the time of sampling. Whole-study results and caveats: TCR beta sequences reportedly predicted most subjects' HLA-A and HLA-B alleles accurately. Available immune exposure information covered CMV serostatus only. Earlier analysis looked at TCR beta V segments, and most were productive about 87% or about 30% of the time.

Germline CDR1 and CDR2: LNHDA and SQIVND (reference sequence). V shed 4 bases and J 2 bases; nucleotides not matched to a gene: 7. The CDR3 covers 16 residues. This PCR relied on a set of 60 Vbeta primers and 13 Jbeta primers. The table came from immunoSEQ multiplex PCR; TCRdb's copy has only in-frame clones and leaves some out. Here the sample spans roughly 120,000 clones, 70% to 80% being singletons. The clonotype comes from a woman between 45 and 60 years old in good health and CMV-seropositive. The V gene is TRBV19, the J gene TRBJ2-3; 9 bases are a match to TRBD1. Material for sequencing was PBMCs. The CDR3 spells CASSTAGQGTTDTQYF. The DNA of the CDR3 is TGTGCCAGTAGTACCGCCGGACAGGGGACCACAGATACGCAGTATTTT.